This TCR beta chain was documented in a study of early T cells in non-severe SARS-CoV-2 infection. V shed 6 bases and J shed 2 bases, with 14 bases lying between them. This CDR3 is 14 amino acids long. The germline V gene encodes CDR1 MNHEY and CDR2 SMNVEV (reference sequence). From the 5' RACE reads, TCRdb called clonotypes with MiXCR, one entry per CDR3 protein. Of approximately 49,000 distinct CDR3 sequences listed, roughly 12% are singletons. The source of this sequence is an adult who was a healthcare worker with PCR-confirmed SARS-CoV-2 infection or an uninfected control (not recorded which). What was sequenced was whole blood. The chain uses TRBV27 and TRBJ2-7, with D possibly matching TRBD1 (5 bases). The CDR3 nucleotides are TGTGCCAGCAGCCTGGGGCGCAATGCCTACGAGCAGTACTTC. Translation gives CASSLGRNAYEQYF.